This TCR beta chain derives from a study of blood T cell repertoires in COVID-19. Germline CDR1 is MRHNA and CDR2 is SNTAGT. V shed 4 bases and J shed 7 bases, with 13 bases lying between them. CDR3 length equals 13 residues. Two consecutive negative NP/OP PCR tests, clearance, or resolved symptoms defined Cohort 3 recovery. Sequencing was performed with immunoSEQ multiplex PCR; in TCRdb, only in-frame clones are kept and a portion is missing. The sample contains approximately 490,000 clones, 75% to 90% of which appear only once. This TCR was recovered from a woman aged 18 to 35 who had recovered from COVID-19. V and J are TRBV6-4 and TRBJ1-1; D call uncertain. Sequenced: PBMCs or T cells enriched from blood (not recorded which). The CDR3 loop reads CASSVTGRDEAFF. In nucleotides, the CDR3 is TGTGCCAGCAGTGTGACGGGGAGGGATGAAGCTTTCTTT.